The present T cell receptor (beta chain) was sequenced within a study of CD8 T cells in Susac syndrome. V was shortened by 0 bases and J by 7 bases, with 16 bases between the two germline ends. CDR1 and CDR2 from the germline V gene are MNHEY and SVGAGI. The CDR3 consists of 16 residues. Roughly 0.45 to 1 ug RNA was reverse transcribed with random hexamers. Across 54 Vbeta and 13 Jbeta, immunoSEQ multiplex PCR amplified TCR beta CDR3. TCRdb re-derived calls from the immunoSEQ multiplex PCR reads in MiXCR, one entry per CDR3 protein. This table has about 73,000 distinct CDR3 sequences, about 95% appearing once. This clonotype was seen a single time. Sequencing of TCR beta was performed on blood CD8+ and CD4+ T cells.

The chain recombines TRBV6-5 with TRBJ2-1; a possible D gene is TRBD1 (5 bases). The sequenced material came from CD8+ T cells from PBMCs. The sequence was collected from a human donor with multiple sclerosis. CDR3 sequence reads: CASSYSTVEIVNEQFF. As DNA, the CDR3 is TGTGCCAGCAGTTACTCGACAGTAGAGATTGTAAATGAGCAGTTCTTC.